This entry describes one T cell receptor beta chain. Reverse transcribing all isolated RNA meant expressed TCRB transcripts were sequenced. Here immunoSEQ multiplex PCR was the method, and the copy in TCRdb shows in-frame clones only, minus some. This sample carries 200,000 to 250,000 clones, roughly 9.6% of them seen once, and the ten largest clones take about 0.03%. The sample is drawn from a study of beta chain features in type 1 diabetes. The CDR3 runs 12 residues. Trimming removed 4 bases at V and 5 bases at J, with 11 bases between. Germline CDR1 is SQVTM and CDR2 is ANQGSEA. The rearrangement joins TRBV29-1 to TRBJ1-1, with D possibly being TRBD1 (5 bases). The TCR was taken from a woman under 30 in good health. The sequenced sample consisted of naive CD4+ T cells from blood. Here the CDR3 reads CSVATGGTEAFF. Here the CDR3 DNA reads TGCAGCGTTGCAACAGGTGGGACTGAAGCTTTCTTT. Together with reference TRBV29-1 and TRBJ1-1, the CDR3 gives the full variable domain: SAVISQKPSRDICQRGTSLTIQCQVDSQVTMMFWYRQQPGQSLTLIATANQGSEATYESGFVIDKFPISRPNLTFSTLTVSNMSPEDSSIYLCSVATGGTEAFFGQGTRLTVV.